This TCR beta chain was profiled in a study of T-cell reconstitution after alpha-beta-depleted transplantation in children. Preparation of the TCRbeta library involved a method that used unique molecular identifiers. A single record per CDR3 protein comes from TCRdb applying MiXCR to the PCR reads. The repertoire holds roughly 340,000 distinct CDR3 sequences, with under 20% as singletons. This clonotype has more than one count but fewer than ten. As yet, its antigen is unknown. Study-level findings and limits: Some patients owed their high day-60 TCRbeta diversity to surviving recipient T cells and thymic progenitors. A year had passed since transplant, and T-cell counts and diversity by then came mostly from newly produced T cells.

Germline V gene data show CDR1 as KGHDR and CDR2 as SFDVKD. The CDR3 sequence is 18 residues long. Trimming took 2 bases from V and 3 from J; bases not matched to a gene: 14. The chain is built from TRBV24-1 and TRBJ2-7; TRBD1 aligns across 8 bases. The TCR was taken from a male patient aged 2 to 9 who had a stem cell transplant for acute lymphoblastic leukemia, so the T cells may come from the graft donor. The source material was PBMCs, mostly from graft donor cells, sampled 360 days after TCRalphabeta/CD19-depleted stem cell transplant. CDR3 sequence (DNA): TGTGCCACCAGTGATTCTACAGGGGGGAGACCCCTCTTCTACGAGCAGTACTTC. This codes for CATSDSTGGRPLFYEQYF.